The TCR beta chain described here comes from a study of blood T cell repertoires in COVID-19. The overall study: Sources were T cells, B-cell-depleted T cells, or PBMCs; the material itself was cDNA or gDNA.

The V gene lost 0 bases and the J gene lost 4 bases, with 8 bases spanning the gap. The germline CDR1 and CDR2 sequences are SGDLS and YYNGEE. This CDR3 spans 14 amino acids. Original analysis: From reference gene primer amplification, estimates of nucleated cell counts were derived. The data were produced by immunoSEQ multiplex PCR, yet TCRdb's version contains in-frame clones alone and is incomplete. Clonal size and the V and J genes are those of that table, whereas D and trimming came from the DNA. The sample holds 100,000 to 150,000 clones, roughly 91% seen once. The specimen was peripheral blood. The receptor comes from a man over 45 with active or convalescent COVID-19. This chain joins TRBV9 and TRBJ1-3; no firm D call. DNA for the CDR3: TGTGCCAGCAGCGTAGGAAGTGGCGGAAACACCATATATTTT. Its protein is CASSVGSGGNTIYF.